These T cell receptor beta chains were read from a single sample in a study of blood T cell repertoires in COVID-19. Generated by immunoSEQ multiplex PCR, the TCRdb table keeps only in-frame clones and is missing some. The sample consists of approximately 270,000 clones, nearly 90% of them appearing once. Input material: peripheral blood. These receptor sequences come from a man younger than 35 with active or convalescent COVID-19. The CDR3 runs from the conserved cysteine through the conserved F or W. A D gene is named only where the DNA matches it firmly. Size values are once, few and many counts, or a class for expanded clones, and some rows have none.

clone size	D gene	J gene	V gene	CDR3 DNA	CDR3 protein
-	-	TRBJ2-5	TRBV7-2	TGTGCCAGCAGCTACTACCCCGGAGGGGAGACCCAGTACTTC	CASSYYPGGETQYF
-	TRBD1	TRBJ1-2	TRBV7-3	TGTGCCAGCAGCCAATGGACAGGGGAACTTGTGCGCTACACCTTC	CASSQWTGELVRYTF
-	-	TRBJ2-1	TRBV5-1	TGCGCCAGCAGCTTGACTCAGCCCTCGCTAGCTCAGTTCTTC	CASSLTQPSLAQFF
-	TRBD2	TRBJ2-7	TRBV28	TGTGCCAGCAGTTTCCCTACCTCTAGCGGGAGGGCCAAGACCTCCTACGAGCAGTACTTC	CASSFPTSSGRAKTSYEQYF
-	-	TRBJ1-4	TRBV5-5	TGTGCCAGCAGCTTGGGGGAGTCCACCCTTAATGAAAAACTGTTTTTT	CASSLGESTLNEKLFF
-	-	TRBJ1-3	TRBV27	TGTGCCAGCGGCCCCGGGGGGAGCCTGGGAAACACCATATATTTT	CASGPGGSLGNTIYF
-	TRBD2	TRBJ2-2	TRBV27	TGTGCCAGCAGTTTATCGTTGAGGACTAGCGGGGTTTCCGGGGAGCTGTTTTTT	CASSLSLRTSGVSGELFF
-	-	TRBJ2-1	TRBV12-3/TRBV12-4	TGTGCCAGCAGTCCCCCTAAGATCTTC	CASSPPKIF
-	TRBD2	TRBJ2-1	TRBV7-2	TGTGCCAGCAGCTTTAGCGGGAGACATGAGCAGTTCTTC	CASSFSGRHEQFF
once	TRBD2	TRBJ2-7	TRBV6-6	TGTGCCAGCAGTTACGGCGGGAGGGACTACGAGCAGTACTTC	CASSYGGRDYEQYF
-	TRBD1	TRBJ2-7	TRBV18	TGTGCCAGCTCACCTACGAGACAGGGATCCTACGAGCAGTACTTC	CASSPTRQGSYEQYF
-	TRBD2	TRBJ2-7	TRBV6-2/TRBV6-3	TGTGCCAGCAGTTACAGGGCTAGCGGGATCCCCAGAAGCTCCTACGAGCAGTACTTC	CASSYRASGIPRSSYEQYF
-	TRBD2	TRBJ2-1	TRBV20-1	TGCAGTGCTAGTGCAGGCCGTAGCGGGAGGGGCTACAATGAGCAGTTCTTC	CSASAGRSGRGYNEQFF
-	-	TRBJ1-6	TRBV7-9	TGTGCCAGCAGCTTAGGGCAAGGCCAGGGTGATTCACCCCTCCACTTT	CASSLGQGQGDSPLHF
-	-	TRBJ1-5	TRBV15	TGTGCCACCAGTACGGACCGAGGGAGCAATCAGCCCCAGCATTTT	CATSTDRGSNQPQHF
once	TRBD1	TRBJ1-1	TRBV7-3	TGTGCCAGCAGCCCGGGACAGGGAATTGAAGCTTTCTTT	CASSPGQGIEAFF
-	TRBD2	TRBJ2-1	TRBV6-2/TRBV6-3	TGTGCCAGCAGTTCGCGGCTAGCGGGAGAATCCAATGAGCAGTTCTTC	CASSSRLAGESNEQFF
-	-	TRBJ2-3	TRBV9	TGTGCCAGCAGCGTATCCGGGGGAAGGGCAGATACGCAGTATTTT	CASSVSGGRADTQYF
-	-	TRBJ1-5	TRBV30	TGTGCCTGGAGTGTGGCAGACAATCAGCCCCAGCATTTT	CAWSVADNQPQHF
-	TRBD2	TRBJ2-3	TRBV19	TGTGCCAGTAGTATCGGACTAGCGGAGATTAGCACAGATACGCAGTATTTT	CASSIGLAEISTDTQYF
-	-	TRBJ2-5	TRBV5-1	TGCGCCAGCAGCACAGAAGAGACCCAGTACTTC	CASSTEETQYF
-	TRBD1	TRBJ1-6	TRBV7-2	TGTGCCAGCAGCTTAAATCGACAGGGGAATAATTCACCCCTCCACTTT	CASSLNRQGNNSPLHF
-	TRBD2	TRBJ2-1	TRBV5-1	TGCGCCAGCTGGGGGCCTAGCGGGAGTGTCAATGAGCAGTTCTTC	CASWGPSGSVNEQFF
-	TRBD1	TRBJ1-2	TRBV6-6	TGTGCCAGCAGTTACGGGACAGGGATATTCTACACCTTC	CASSYGTGIFYTF
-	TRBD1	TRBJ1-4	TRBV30	TGTGCCTGGCAACACCGGGACAGGGGTGGCGAAAAACTGTTTTTT	CAWQHRDRGGEKLFF
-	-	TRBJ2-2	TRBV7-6	TGTGCCAGCAGCCTCCAGGTTCCCGGGGAGCTGTTTTTT	CASSLQVPGELFF
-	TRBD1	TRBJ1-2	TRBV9	TGTGCCAGCAGCATACCAGGACAGGGGGTTAACTATGGCTACACCTTC	CASSIPGQGVNYGYTF
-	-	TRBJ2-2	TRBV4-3	TGCGCCAGCAGTCCCGGACAGAACACCGGGGAGCTGTTTTTT	CASSPGQNTGELFF
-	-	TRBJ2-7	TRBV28	TGTGCCAGCAGTTTAAGCCCCGGGTACGAGCAGTACTTC	CASSLSPGYEQYF
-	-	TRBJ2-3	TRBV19	TGTGCCAGTAGTGAAACTAGGGCTAGCACAGATACGCAGTATTTT	CASSETRASTDTQYF
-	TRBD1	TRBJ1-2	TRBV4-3	TGCGCCAGCAGCCAACCCGGGACAGGGGATATTGGAGGCTACACCTTC	CASSQPGTGDIGGYTF
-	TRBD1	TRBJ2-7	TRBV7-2	TGTGCCAGCAGCCTTGACAGGGTCCGCGAGCAGTACTTC	CASSLDRVREQYF
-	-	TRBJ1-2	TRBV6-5	TGTGCCAGCAGTTACTCGTTTTCGGGGGGTGCCTATGGCTACACCTTC	CASSYSFSGGAYGYTF
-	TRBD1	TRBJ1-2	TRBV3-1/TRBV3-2	TGTGCCAGCAGCCCCGGGACAGGGGTATATGGCTACACCTTC	CASSPGTGVYGYTF
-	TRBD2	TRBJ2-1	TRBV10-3	TGTGCCATCAGCCAGGGACTAGCGGGGATAGGGGAGCAGTTCTTC	CAISQGLAGIGEQFF
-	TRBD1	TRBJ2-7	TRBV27	TGTGCCAGCAGTCCCCGACAGGGAACCACTAACGAGCAGTACTTC	CASSPRQGTTNEQYF
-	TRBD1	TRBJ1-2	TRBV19	TGTGCCAGTTCGCCGGGACAGACCAATGGCTACACCTTC	CASSPGQTNGYTF
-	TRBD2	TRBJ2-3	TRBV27	TGTGCCAGCAATCACGAGGGGACTAGCCCTGATACGCAGTATTTT	CASNHEGTSPDTQYF
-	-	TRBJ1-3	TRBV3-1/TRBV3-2	TGTGCCAGCAGCCAAGACTCAGGTGGAAACACCATATATTTT	CASSQDSGGNTIYF
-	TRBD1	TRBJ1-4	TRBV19	TGTGCCAGTAGTATAACGGGACAGCCAGAAAAACTGTTTTTT	CASSITGQPEKLFF
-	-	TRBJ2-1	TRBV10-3	TGTGCCATCGGGGGGGCCGTGTCGTATGAGCAGTTCTTC	CAIGGAVSYEQFF
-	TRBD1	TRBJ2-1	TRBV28	TGTGCCACCCTACAGGGGAATGAGCAGTTCTTC	CATLQGNEQFF
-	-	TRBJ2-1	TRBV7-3	TGTGCCAGCAGCTTAAAGGGCCCGGGAGCCTCCTACAATGAGCAGTTCTTC	CASSLKGPGASYNEQFF
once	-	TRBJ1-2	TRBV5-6	TGTGCCAGCAGCTTGGGGAGCGCTAACTATGGCTACACCTTC	CASSLGSANYGYTF
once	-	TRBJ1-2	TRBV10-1	TGCGCCAGCAGTCCAGAGCCCGAGGAGGGCTACACCTTC	CASSPEPEEGYTF
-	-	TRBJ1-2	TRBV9	TGTGCCAGCAGCGTAGTCGGCGATCAGGGGTATGGCTACACCTTC	CASSVVGDQGYGYTF
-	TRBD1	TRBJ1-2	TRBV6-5	TGTGCCAGCAGCTCCACTTTCACAGGGGATGGCTACACCTTC	CASSSTFTGDGYTF